The 16 T cell receptor beta chains listed next were all sequenced from one sample in a study of early T cells in non-severe SARS-CoV-2 infection. One entry per CDR3 protein, called by TCRdb with MiXCR from the 5' RACE reads. Of 70,000 to 85,000 distinct CDR3 sequences detected, around an eighth appear once; the ten largest clones hold 2.6%. The sample was whole blood. The receptor set was obtained from an adult who was a healthcare worker with PCR-confirmed SARS-CoV-2 infection or an uninfected control (not recorded which).

This clonotype turned up a few times. The chain combines TRBV6-6 with TRBJ1-5; D is ambiguous. CDR3 length: 13 amino acids. V was pared by 6 bases and J by 6 bases, with 12 bases between. Germline CDR1 reads MNHNY; CDR2 reads SVGAGI (reference sequence). CDR3 sequence reads: CASSQTGIQPQHF. CDR3 bases: TGTGCCAGCAGCCAAACCGGGATTCAGCCCCAGCATTTT.

This clonotype was seen repeatedly, ten times or more. The chain combines TRBV5-1 with TRBJ2-7; 11 positions agree with TRBD2. The CDR3 covers 15 residues. The germline V gene encodes CDR1 SGHRS and CDR2 YFSETQ. With V trimmed by 4 bases and J by 2 bases, 5 bases remained unmatched. In DNA, the CDR3 is TGCGCCAGCAGCCCTACGACTAGCGGGGCCTACGAGCAGTACTTC. Translating gives CASSPTTSGAYEQYF.

This clonotype was seen ten or more times. The V call is TRBV12-3 or TRBV12-4, the J call TRBJ2-3; 7 nucleotides agree with TRBD1. With 6 bases clipped from V and 2 bases from J, the junction kept 5 bases outside the gene matches. The CDR3 spans 14 residues. In nucleotides, the CDR3 is TGTGCCAGCAGCCGACAGGGAAACACAGATACGCAGTATTTT. This gives the protein CASSRQGNTDTQYF.

The chain uses TRBV30 and TRBJ2-1, with TRBD1 as a possible D gene (7 bases). With 4 bases removed from V and 4 bases from J, the gap between germline ends came to 14 bases. The length of the CDR3 is 14 residues. Per the germline V gene, CDR1 is GTSNPN and CDR2 is SVGIG (reference sequence). CDR3 DNA: TGTGCCTGGACCACAGGGGAGGCGTACAATGAGCAGTTCTTC. It codes for CAWTTGEAYNEQFF.

This clonotype was detected once. The chain carries TRBV18 and TRBJ2-6; the D gene is possibly TRBD2 (6 bases). Germline V CDR1 and CDR2: KGHSH, LQKENI. V lost 5 bases and J 0 bases, leaving 14 bases between the germline ends. This CDR3 is 17 amino acids long. The CDR3: CASSSGGPFSGANVLTF. CDR3 sequence (DNA): TGTGCCAGCTCATCCGGGGGTCCGTTCTCTGGGGCCAACGTCCTGACTTTC.

The table lists this clonotype with a few counts. DNA for the CDR3: TGTGCCAGCAGCGCCTGGGGGGGCAAAAGAAGGTACGAGCAGTACTTC. Its protein product is CASSAWGGKRRYEQYF. This chain joins TRBV12-3 or TRBV12-4 and TRBJ2-7; the D gene is possibly TRBD2 (7 bases). Trimming took 6 bases from V and 4 from J, leaving 22 bases between them. The CDR3 totals 16 residues.

This clonotype was detected ten times or more. The chain has TRBV11-2 and TRBJ2-1, with 8 positions matching TRBD2. CDR1 is SGHAT, CDR2 FQNNGV, per germline. The V and J ends lost 4 bases and 8 bases, in that order; junction bases with no gene match: 7. This CDR3 has 14 residues. CDR3 coding DNA: TGTGCCAGCAGCTCCGCCGGGACTAGAGATGAGCAGTTCTTC. It encodes CASSSAGTRDEQFF.

This clonotype showed up many times. The chain uses TRBV7-9 and TRBJ2-1; no reliable D call. V lost 4 bases and J 6 bases, leaving 7 bases between the germline ends. CDR3 length equals 12 residues. CDR1 is SEHNR, CDR2 FQNEAQ, per germline (reference sequence). CDR3 in DNA: TGTGCCAGCAGCTGGGTGGGCAATGAGCAGTTCTTC. It codes for CASSWVGNEQFF.

The rearrangement joins TRBV5-1 to TRBJ1-6; 7 positions match TRBD1. Germline CDR1 and CDR2: SGHRS and YFSETQ. The V and J ends lost 4 bases and 4 bases, in that order; junction bases with no gene match: 5. CDR3 size: 15 residues. The chain's CDR3 is CASSSGQAYNSPLHF. The DNA of the CDR3 is TGCGCCAGCAGCAGCGGACAGGCTTATAATTCACCCCTCCACTTT.

The chain couples TRBV28 to TRBJ2-7; 11 bases line up with TRBD1. J was trimmed by 2 bases and V by 4 bases; bases with no gene match: 7. Germline CDR1 reads MDHEN; CDR2 reads SYDVKM. The CDR3 length is 16 residues. The CDR3 nucleotides read TGTGCCAGCAGTTCCGTAGGGGGACAGGGGGCCTACGAGCAGTACTTC. Translated, it gives CASSSVGGQGAYEQYF.

This clonotype was seen ten or more times. The V and J genes are TRBV5-1 and TRBJ2-1; 10 bases fit TRBD2. CDR3 length equals 18 residues. Per the germline V gene, CDR1 is SGHRS and CDR2 is YFSETQ. Trimming removed 1 base from V and 4 bases from J; junction bases left unmatched: 11. CDR3: CASSLSVAGGLPYNEQFF. In DNA form, the CDR3 reads TGCGCCAGCAGCTTGTCGGTAGCGGGAGGTCTTCCTTACAATGAGCAGTTCTTC.

The genes are TRBV3-1 and TRBJ2-7, with D possibly TRBD1 on 6 matching bases. The V gene's germline CDR1 is LGHDT and CDR2 YNNKEL (reference sequence). The length of the CDR3 is 14 residues. V dropped 3 bases and J dropped 7 bases, with 16 bases sitting between them. Written as DNA, the CDR3 is TGTGCCAGCAGCCATCGGGACACCGGCGGGGAGCAGTACTTC. Its protein product is CASSHRDTGGEQYF.

This clonotype was recorded at least ten times. This rearrangement joins TRBV4-1 to TRBJ2-1; D uncertain. Germline CDR1 MGHRA, CDR2 YSYEKL. This CDR3 has 14 residues. V lost 3 bases and J lost 5, with 11 bases in between. CDR3 bases: TGCGCCAGCAGCCATGAACCGACAAACAATGAGCAGTTCTTC. Protein product: CASSHEPTNNEQFF.

This clonotype was seen many times. The chain has TRBV21-1 and TRBJ2-7; the table's D call, TRBD1, has no DNA check behind it. TRBV21-1 is described as a pseudogene. The CDR3 spans 13 residues. CDR3 DNA sequence: TGTGCCAGCAGCACAGGGGGATGCTACGAGCAGTACTTC. Translated, it gives CASSTGGCYEQYF.

CDR3 in amino acids: CASSLRDADYGYTF. The CDR3 DNA reads as TGTGCCAGCAGCCTCCGGGACGCTGACTATGGCTACACCTTC. V gene TRBV3-1 combines with J gene TRBJ1-2; the D gene is possibly TRBD1 (5 bases). There are 14 residues in the CDR3. Deletions cut 4 bases from V and 3 bases from J, with 12 bases between. CDR1 LGHDT and CDR2 YNNKEL come from the germline V gene (reference sequence).

This clonotype showed up many times. This chain connects TRBV3-1 to TRBJ1-5, with TRBD1 identical over 9 bases. V trimming: 0 bases; J trimming: 6 bases; junction bases outside the gene matches: 6. The CDR3 loop spans 16 amino acids. Germline-derived CDR1 and CDR2 are LGHDT and YNNKEL (reference sequence). The CDR3 here is CASSQDFYRGRQPQHF. CDR3 sequence (DNA): TGTGCCAGCAGCCAAGATTTCTACAGGGGGCGTCAGCCCCAGCATTTT.